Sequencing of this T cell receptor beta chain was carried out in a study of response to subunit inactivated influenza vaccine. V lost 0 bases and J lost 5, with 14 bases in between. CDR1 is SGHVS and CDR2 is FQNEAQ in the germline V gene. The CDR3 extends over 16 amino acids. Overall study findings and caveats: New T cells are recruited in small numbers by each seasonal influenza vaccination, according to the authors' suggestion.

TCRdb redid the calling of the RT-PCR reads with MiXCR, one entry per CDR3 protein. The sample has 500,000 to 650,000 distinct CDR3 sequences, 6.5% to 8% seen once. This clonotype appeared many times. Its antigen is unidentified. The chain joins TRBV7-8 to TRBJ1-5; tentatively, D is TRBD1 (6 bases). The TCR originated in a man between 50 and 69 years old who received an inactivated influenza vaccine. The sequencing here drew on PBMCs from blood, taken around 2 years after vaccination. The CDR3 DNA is TGTGCCAGCAGCTTAGCTGGAGGGGGTCCGGATCAGCCCCAGCATTTT. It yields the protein CASSLAGGGPDQPQHF. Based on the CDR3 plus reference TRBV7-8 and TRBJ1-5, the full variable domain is GAGVSQSPRYKVAKRGQDVALRCDPISGHVSLFWYQQALGQGPEFLTYFQNEAQLDKSGLPSDRFFAERPEGSVSTLKIQRTQQEDSAVYLCASSLAGGGPDQPQHFGDGTRLSIL.